These 23 T cell receptor beta chains came from one sample sequenced in a study of blood T cell repertoires in COVID-19. Here immunoSEQ multiplex PCR was the method, and the copy in TCRdb shows in-frame clones only, minus some. The sample yields 200,000 to 250,000 clones, 85% seen once. The material sequenced was PBMCs or T cells enriched from blood (not recorded which). All receptors come from a man aged 35 to 55 who had recovered from COVID-19.

The chain uses TRBV5-1 and TRBJ2-5, with a possible D match to TRBD1 (5 bases). Germline-derived CDR1 and CDR2 are SGHRS and YFSETQ. This CDR3 is built from 13 residues. Trimming left V 1 base short and J 4 bases short, with 8 bases between. The CDR3 loop is CASSLLTAETQYF. As DNA, the CDR3 is TGCGCCAGCAGCTTGCTGACAGCAGAGACCCAGTACTTC.

The chain carries TRBV2 and TRBJ1-5; D perhaps matches TRBD1 (5 bases). Per the germline V gene, CDR1 is SNHLY and CDR2 is FYNNEI. CDR3 length: 13 amino acids. The CDR3 spells CASAGQPNQPQHF. For the CDR3, the DNA is TGTGCTTCAGCAGGGCAACCGAATCAGCCCCAGCATTTT.

V usage is TRBV18 and J usage is TRBJ2-7; D remains unclear. V dropped 3 bases and J dropped 5 bases, with 5 bases sitting between them. The CDR3 is made up of 11 amino acids. Germline CDR1 KGHSH, CDR2 LQKENI. The CDR3 DNA sequence: TGTGCCAGCTCACCGCAGGACGAGCAGTACTTC. Translated: CASSPQDEQYF.

The chain combines TRBV11-3 with TRBJ2-1; no reliable D call. V lost 1 base and J lost 0, with 10 bases in between. Germline CDR1 and CDR2: SGHNT and YENEEA. The CDR3 is 16 residues long. The CDR3 here is CASSLAAARSYNEQFF. The CDR3, as DNA: TGTGCCAGCAGCTTAGCGGCGGCCCGCTCCTACAATGAGCAGTTCTTC.

CDR3 nucleotides: TGTGCCAGCAACCTAGGGGTAGCAGCTTTCTTT. Amino acid sequence: CASNLGVAAFF. The chain recombines TRBV6-5 with TRBJ1-1; D might be TRBD1 (5 bases). The CDR3 loop spans 11 amino acids. Trimming left V 7 bases short and J 10 bases short, with 13 bases between. The germline V gene encodes CDR1 MNHEY and CDR2 SVGAGI.

The chain is built from TRBV7-8 and TRBJ2-1; TRBD1 is a possible D gene (6 bases). This CDR3 contains 13 residues. The germline V gene has CDR1 SGHVS and CDR2 FQNEAQ. The V and J ends lost 6 bases and 6 bases respectively, with 12 bases between them. CDR3 sequence: CASSSDRFNEQFF. The CDR3 nucleotides read TGTGCCAGCAGTTCGGACAGATTCAATGAGCAGTTCTTC.

The V gene is TRBV28, the J gene TRBJ1-6; D not resolved. There are 14 residues in the CDR3. The ends were cut back, 3 bases at V and 7 bases at J, with 10 bases in the middle. CDR1 is MDHEN and CDR2 is SYDVKM in the germline V gene. The CDR3 bases are TGTGCCAGCAGTTTTTACCTGGAGAATTCACCCCTCCACTTT. Its translation is CASSFYLENSPLHF.

The rearrangement links TRBV5-1 to TRBJ2-7; tentatively, D is TRBD1 (5 bases). Trimming removed 4 bases at V and 3 bases at J, with 11 bases between. CDR1 SGHRS and CDR2 YFSETQ come from the germline V gene. This CDR3 is built from 13 residues. The CDR3 sequence: CASSPLQGYEQYF. CDR3 nucleotide sequence: TGCGCCAGCAGCCCTCTCCAGGGCTACGAGCAGTACTTC.

In regard to this clone: An end of the junction differs from the germline gene, which may be a read error. The gene calls are TRBV7-7 and TRBJ2-5; TRBD2 agrees at 12 bases. The CDR3 has 15 amino acids. Per germline, CDR1 SSHAT and CDR2 FNYEAQ (reference sequence). This chain's CDR3 is CASSLAGLAGETQYF. The CDR3, as DNA: TGTGCTAGCAGCTTAGCGGGACTAGCGGGAGAGACCCAGTACTTC. The complete variable domain, with remaining parts taken from reference TRBV7-7 and TRBJ2-5, reads GAGVSQSPRYKVTKRGQDVTLRCDPISSHATLYWYQQALGQGPEFLTYFNYEAQPDKSGLPSDRFSAERPEGSISTLTIQRTEQRDSAMYRCASSLAGLAGETQYFGPGTRLLVL.

The rearrangement uses TRBV6-5 and TRBJ1-1, with D possibly TRBD1 on 5 matching bases. Trimming removed 7 bases from V and 1 base from J, with 13 bases in between. This CDR3 is built from 14 residues. CDR1 and CDR2 (germline): MNHEY, SVGAGI. Here the CDR3 reads CASTSGRGNTEAFF. CDR3 DNA: TGTGCCAGCACCTCAGGGAGGGGGAACACTGAAGCTTTCTTT.

The chain links TRBV2 to TRBJ1-4; D remains unclear. In germline, CDR1 is SNHLY, CDR2 FYNNEI. CDR3 length equals 12 residues. Trimming removed 4 bases from V and 10 bases from J, with 10 bases in between. The CDR3 nucleotides read TGTGCCAGCAGTGTTATGGAGGCAAAACTGTTTTTT. Its translation: CASSVMEAKLFF.

The chain combines TRBV18 with TRBJ2-7, with TRBD1 identical over 7 bases. Trimming at V came to 5 bases and at J to 3 bases, leaving 7 bases not matched to a gene. There are 14 residues in the CDR3. Per germline, CDR1 KGHSH and CDR2 LQKENI. DNA for the CDR3: TGTGCCAGCTCAAGACAGGGAAGAAACTACGAGCAGTACTTC. The encoded protein is CASSRQGRNYEQYF.

The chain recombines TRBV5-1 with TRBJ2-1; TRBD1 matches at 10 bases. CDR1 and CDR2 (germline): SGHRS, YFSETQ. The ends lost 1 base at V and 6 bases at J; junction bases unmatched: 4. The CDR3 sequence is 15 residues long. CDR3 bases: TGCGCCAGCAGCTTGCAAAGGACAGGGGGCAATGAGCAGTTCTTC. Translated, it gives CASSLQRTGGNEQFF.

The chain recombines TRBV2 with TRBJ1-5; TRBD1 agrees at 8 bases. This CDR3 comprises 14 residues. From germline, CDR1 is SNHLY and CDR2 FYNNEI. V lost 9 bases and J lost 1; bases outside the gene matches: 5. The CDR3: CASGTGYSNQPQHF. CDR3 DNA sequence: TGTGCCAGTGGGACAGGTTACAGCAATCAGCCCCAGCATTTT.

This clone has just one count. The CDR3 is CASSHDGLARYSYNEQFF. CDR3 DNA sequence: TGTGCCAGCAGCCATGACGGACTAGCGAGATACTCCTACAATGAGCAGTTCTTC. This sequence joins TRBV7-3 and TRBJ2-1; 9 bases fit TRBD2. The CDR3 spans 18 residues. Germline loops: CDR1 SGHTA, CDR2 FQGTGA. After removal of 5 bases from V and 0 bases from J, the junction contained 11 bases not matched to a gene.

CDR3 in DNA: TGCGCCAGCAGCTTGGAGGCGGATGGCATCTACAATGAGCAGTTCTTC. Its protein is CASSLEADGIYNEQFF. J is TRBJ2-1 and V is TRBV5-1; no clear D gene. The CDR3 consists of 16 residues. Germline V CDR1 and CDR2: SGHRS, YFSETQ. V lost 0 bases, J lost 3 bases, and 13 bases lay in between.

V is TRBV7-3 and J is TRBJ2-1; 10 positions agree with TRBD1. With V trimmed by 2 bases and J by 7 bases, 11 bases remained unmatched. The germline V gene has CDR1 SGHTA and CDR2 FQGTGA. The CDR3 has 17 residues. Written as DNA, the CDR3 is TGTGCCAGCAGCTTAGGCCCAAGGACAGGGGGGCATAATGAGCAGTTCTTC. Amino acids: CASSLGPRTGGHNEQFF.

The rearrangement links TRBV18 to TRBJ1-4; no definite D call. Trimming took off 6 bases at V and 5 bases at J, with 13 bases between the two ends. This CDR3 is 14 amino acids long. CDR1 is KGHSH and CDR2 is LQKENI in the germline V gene. CDR3 residues: CASSGETLNEKLFF. CDR3 in DNA: TGTGCCAGCTCTGGCGAGACTTTGAATGAAAAACTGTTTTTT.

J is TRBJ1-3 and V is TRBV4-2; 7 bases agree with TRBD1. Germline lookup yields CDR1 LGHNA and CDR2 YNFKEQ. This CDR3 is built from 15 residues. Trimming cost V 3 bases and J 2 bases; bases outside gene matches: 4. In DNA, the CDR3 is TGTGCCAGCAGCCACAATACAGGGGCTGGAAACACCATATATTTT. Its protein product is CASSHNTGAGNTIYF.

The sample holds a few counts of this clone. V is TRBV27 and J is TRBJ2-1, with D maybe TRBD2 (5 bases). The germline CDR1 and CDR2 sequences are MNHEY and SMNVEV (reference sequence). This CDR3 is built from 13 residues. V lost 6 bases, J lost 3 bases, and 9 bases lay in between. CDR3 nucleotide sequence: TGTGCCAGCAGGGCCGACTACTACAATGAGCAGTTCTTC. Its translation is CASRADYYNEQFF.

This chain joins TRBV9 and TRBJ2-3; 8 nucleotides agree with TRBD1. The CDR3 is 14 residues long. CDR1 and CDR2 (germline): SGDLS, YYNGEE. V gave up 1 base and J gave up 3 bases; unmatched junction bases: 1. The CDR3 is CASSVHRGTDTQYF. The CDR3 DNA reads as TGTGCCAGCAGCGTACACAGGGGGACAGATACGCAGTATTTT.

The V and J genes are TRBV18 and TRBJ2-2; 7 bases are a match to TRBD1. The CDR3 extends over 14 amino acids. The germline gives CDR1 KGHSH, CDR2 LQKENI. The ends lost 5 bases at V and 3 bases at J; junction bases unmatched: 3. The CDR3 DNA reads as TGTGCCAGCTCATTAGACAGGGACACCGGGGAGCTGTTTTTT. As protein: CASSLDRDTGELFF. The full variable domain, its missing parts supplied by reference TRBV18 and TRBJ2-2, is NAGVMQNPRHLVRRRGQEARLRCSPMKGHSHVYWYRQLPEEGLKFMVYLQKENIIDESGMPKERFSAEFPKEGPSILRIQQVVRGDSAAYFCASSLDRDTGELFFGEGSRLTVL.

The J gene is TRBJ1-2, the V gene TRBV12-3 or TRBV12-4; D might be TRBD1 (5 bases). The CDR3 is made up of 13 amino acids. The ends were cut back, 1 base at V and 4 bases at J, with 7 bases in the middle. CDR3 region: CASSLGQSYGYTF. The DNA of the CDR3 is TGTGCCAGCAGTTTAGGACAGTCCTATGGCTACACCTTC.